This is a list of T cell receptor beta chains from one sample in a study of T cells after posttransplantation cyclophosphamide. Assay used: immunoSEQ multiplex PCR; TCRdb lists only in-frame clones, some missing. The repertoire has fewer than 55,000 clones, approximately 94% of them found once; the top ten carry 2.5% to 3%. The sample was PBMCs. These receptors came from a woman between 25 and 40 years old in good health and a related stem cell transplant donor. Each CDR3 is given without its conserved first and last residue.

TRBJ2-3 TRBV6-4 ASSDAGETDTQY
TRBJ1-6 TRBV15 ATRRANNSPLH
TRBJ2-7 TRBV7-9 ASSWGQGADEQY
TRBJ1-5 TRBV28 ATRQGSNQPQH
TRBJ1-1 TRBV21-1 ASSTLGQNTEAF
TRBJ2-6 TRBV4-3 ASSQDLWVQDSLFSGANVLT
TRBJ1-2 TRBV28 ASSVPPGVNGYT
TRBJ1-5 TRBV2 ASSGRTGSQPQH
TRBJ2-5 TRBV18 ASSPGGASWTQY
TRBJ2-5 TRBV6-1 ASSWDRRETQY
TRBJ2-7 TRBV5-1 ASSLVSGYEQY
TRBJ2-1 TRBV19 ASSVLGGIGNEQF
TRBJ2-1 TRBV4-3 ASSQEWGGRYEQF
TRBJ1-6 TRBV6-5 ASRPRVYHNSPLH
TRBJ1-2 TRBV4-2 ASSPVGEIYGYT
TRBJ1-1 TRBV28 ASSFTGDTEAF
TRBJ1-1 TRBV19 ASSIDPVSAF
TRBJ2-3 TRBV4-2 ASSHTTSGGNTDTQY
TRBJ1-1 TRBV6-6 ASSYSSGMAEAF
TRBJ1-5 TRBV4-3 ASSQDRVGLSNQPQH
TRBJ1-3 TRBV7-2 ASSLQGTGLSGNTIY
TRBJ1-2 TRBV2 ASSESGGPYGYT
TRBJ2-7 TRBV14 ASSIGQGYEQY
TRBJ2-3 TRBV2 ASSDGVSRLTDTQY
TRBJ1-2 TRBV7-9 ASSLVGELYGYT
TRBJ2-1 TRBV7-6 ASSPSPLAGGQDEQF